The present entry profiles one T cell receptor (beta chain) with its context. This table comes from immunoSEQ multiplex PCR, and its TCRdb copy is limited to in-frame clones, with some not included. The data contain some 41,000 clones, under 90% of them seen just once; the ten biggest clones take up around 7%. The data belong to a study of graft-versus-host responses after intestinal transplantation. The CDR3 totals 13 residues. CDR1 is MNHNS and CDR2 is SASEGT in the germline V gene. Trimming stripped 11 bases from V and 3 bases from J, with 16 bases between. The rearrangement links TRBV6-1 to TRBJ1-2; D might be TRBD1 (5 bases). The sample in question was PBMCs, obtained about 270 days after transplant. The sequence derives from a human patient who received an intestinal transplant, so some T cells may come from the graft donor. Here the CDR3 reads CAAGMGLDYGYTF. CDR3 nucleotides: TGTGCCGCAGGGATGGGGCTGGACTATGGCTACACCTTC.